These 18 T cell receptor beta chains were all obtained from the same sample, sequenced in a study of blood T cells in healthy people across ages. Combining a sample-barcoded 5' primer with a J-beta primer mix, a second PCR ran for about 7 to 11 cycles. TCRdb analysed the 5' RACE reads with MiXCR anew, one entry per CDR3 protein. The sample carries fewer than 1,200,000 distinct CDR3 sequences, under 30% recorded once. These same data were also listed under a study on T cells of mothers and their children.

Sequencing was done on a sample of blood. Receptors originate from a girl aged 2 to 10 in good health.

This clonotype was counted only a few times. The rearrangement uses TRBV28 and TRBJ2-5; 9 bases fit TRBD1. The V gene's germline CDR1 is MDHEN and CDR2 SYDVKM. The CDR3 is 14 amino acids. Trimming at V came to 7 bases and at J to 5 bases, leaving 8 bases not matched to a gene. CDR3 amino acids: CASTRTGARETQYF. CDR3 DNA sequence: TGTGCCAGCACTAGGACAGGGGCGAGGGAGACCCAGTACTTC.

The DNA of the CDR3 is TGTGCCAGCAGGCCTAGTACGGCAGATACGCAGTATTTT. Translating it yields CASRPSTADTQYF. The chain uses TRBV7-2 and TRBJ2-3; the D is unclear. The V end lost 6 bases, the J end lost 4 bases, and 11 bases lay between the germline ends. CDR1 is SGHTA, CDR2 FQGNSA, per germline. The CDR3 is made up of 13 amino acids.

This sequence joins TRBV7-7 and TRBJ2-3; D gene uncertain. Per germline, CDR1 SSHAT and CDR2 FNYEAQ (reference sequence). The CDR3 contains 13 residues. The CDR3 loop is CANSLVGTDTQYF. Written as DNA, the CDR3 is TGTGCTAACAGCTTAGTTGGCACAGATACGCAGTATTTT.

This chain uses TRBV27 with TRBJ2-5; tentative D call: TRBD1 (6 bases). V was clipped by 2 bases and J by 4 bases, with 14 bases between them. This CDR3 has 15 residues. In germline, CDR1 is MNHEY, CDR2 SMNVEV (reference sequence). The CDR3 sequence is CASSLMGAILETQYF. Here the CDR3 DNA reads TGTGCCAGCAGTTTAATGGGGGCAATTTTAGAGACCCAGTACTTC.

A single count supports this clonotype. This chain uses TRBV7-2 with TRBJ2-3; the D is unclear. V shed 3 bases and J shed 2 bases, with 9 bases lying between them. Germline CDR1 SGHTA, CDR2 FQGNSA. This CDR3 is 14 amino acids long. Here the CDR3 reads CASSLILLTDTQYF. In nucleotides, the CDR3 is TGTGCCAGCAGCTTGATACTTCTCACAGATACGCAGTATTTT.

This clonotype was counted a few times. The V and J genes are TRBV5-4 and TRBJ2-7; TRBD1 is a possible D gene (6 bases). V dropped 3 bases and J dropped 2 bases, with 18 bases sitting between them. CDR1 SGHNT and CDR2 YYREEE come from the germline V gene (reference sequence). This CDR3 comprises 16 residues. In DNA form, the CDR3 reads TGTGCCAGCAGCTACGGGACACGGACCGAGGCCTACGAGCAGTACTTC. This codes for CASSYGTRTEAYEQYF. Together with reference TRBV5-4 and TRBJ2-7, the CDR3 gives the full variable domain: ETGVTQSPTHLIKTRGQQVTLRCSSQSGHNTVSWYQQALGQGPQFIFQYYREEENGRGNFPPRFSGLQFPNYSSELNVNALELDDSALYLCASSYGTRTEAYEQYFGPGTRLTVT.

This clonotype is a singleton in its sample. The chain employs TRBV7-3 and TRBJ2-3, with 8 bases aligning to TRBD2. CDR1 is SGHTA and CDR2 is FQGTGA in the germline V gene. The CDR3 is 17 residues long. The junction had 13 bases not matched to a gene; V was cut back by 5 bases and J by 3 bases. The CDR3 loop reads CASSRLSAGEGTDTQYF. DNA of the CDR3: TGTGCCAGCAGCCGCTTATCAGCGGGGGAGGGAACAGATACGCAGTATTTT. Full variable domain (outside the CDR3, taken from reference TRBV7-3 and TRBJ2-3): GAGVSQTPSNKVTEKGKYVELRCDPISGHTALYWYRQSLGQGPEFLIYFQGTGAADDSGLPNDRFFAVRPEGSVSTLKIQRTERGDSAVYLCASSRLSAGEGTDTQYFGPGTRLTVL.

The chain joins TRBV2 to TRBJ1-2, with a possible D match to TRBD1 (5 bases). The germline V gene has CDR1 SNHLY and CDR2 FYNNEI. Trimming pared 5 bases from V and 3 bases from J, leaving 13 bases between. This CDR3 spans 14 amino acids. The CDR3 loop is CASSRPLGDYGYTF. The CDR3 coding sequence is TGTGCCAGCAGTCGCCCTCTGGGGGACTATGGCTACACCTTC.

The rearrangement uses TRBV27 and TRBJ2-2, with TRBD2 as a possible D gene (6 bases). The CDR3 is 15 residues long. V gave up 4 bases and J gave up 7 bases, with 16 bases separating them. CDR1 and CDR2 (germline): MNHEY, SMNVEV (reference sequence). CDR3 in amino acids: CASSSGTAGNGELFF. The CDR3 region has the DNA TGTGCCAGCAGTTCGGGGACTGCCGGTAACGGGGAGCTGTTTTTT.

Here the CDR3 reads CASSLTGGANSPLHF. CDR3 DNA sequence: TGTGCCAGCAGCTTAACCGGGGGCGCTAATTCACCCCTCCACTTT. This sequence joins TRBV7-3 and TRBJ1-6, with a weak D call TRBD1 (6 bases). V was cut by 0 bases and J by 6 bases, with 9 bases left in between. The CDR3 length is 15 residues. Germline V gene data show CDR1 as SGHTA and CDR2 as FQGTGA.

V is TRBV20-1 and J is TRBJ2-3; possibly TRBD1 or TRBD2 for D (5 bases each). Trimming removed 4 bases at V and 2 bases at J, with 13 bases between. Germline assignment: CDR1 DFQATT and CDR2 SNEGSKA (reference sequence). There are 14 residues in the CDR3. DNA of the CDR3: TGCAGTGCTAAGACCCGGGACCCCACAGATACGCAGTATTTT. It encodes CSAKTRDPTDTQYF.

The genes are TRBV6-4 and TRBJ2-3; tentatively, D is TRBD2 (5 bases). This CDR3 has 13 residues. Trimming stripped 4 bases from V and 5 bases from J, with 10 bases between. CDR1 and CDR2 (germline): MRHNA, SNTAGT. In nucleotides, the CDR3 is TGTGCCAGCAGTGTGGTGGCGGGAGATACGCAGTATTTT. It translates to CASSVVAGDTQYF.

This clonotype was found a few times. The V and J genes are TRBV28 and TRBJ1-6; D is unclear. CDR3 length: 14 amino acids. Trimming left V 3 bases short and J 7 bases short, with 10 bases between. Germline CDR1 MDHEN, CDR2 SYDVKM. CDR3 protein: CASSFRTVNSPLHF. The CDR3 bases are TGTGCCAGCAGTTTTAGGACGGTGAATTCACCCCTCCACTTT.

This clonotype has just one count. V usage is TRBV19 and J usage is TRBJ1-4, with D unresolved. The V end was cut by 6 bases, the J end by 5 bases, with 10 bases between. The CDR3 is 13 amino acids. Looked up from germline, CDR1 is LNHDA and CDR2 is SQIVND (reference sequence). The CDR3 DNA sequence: TGTGCCAGTAGGGCCATACCAAATGAAAAACTGTTTTTT. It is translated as CASRAIPNEKLFF.

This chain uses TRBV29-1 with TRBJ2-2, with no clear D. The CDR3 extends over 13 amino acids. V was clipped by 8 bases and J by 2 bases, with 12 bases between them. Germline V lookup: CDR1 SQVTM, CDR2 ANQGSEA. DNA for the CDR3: TGCAGCATATGGACCACAAACACCGGGGAGCTGTTTTTT. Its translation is CSIWTTNTGELFF.

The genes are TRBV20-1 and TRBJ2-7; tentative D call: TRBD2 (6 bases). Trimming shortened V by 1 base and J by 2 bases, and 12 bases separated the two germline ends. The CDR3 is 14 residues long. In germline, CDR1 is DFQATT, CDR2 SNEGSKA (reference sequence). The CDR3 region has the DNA TGCAGTGCTAGAGTCCCGGAGGGAACCTACGAGCAGTACTTC. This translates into CSARVPEGTYEQYF.

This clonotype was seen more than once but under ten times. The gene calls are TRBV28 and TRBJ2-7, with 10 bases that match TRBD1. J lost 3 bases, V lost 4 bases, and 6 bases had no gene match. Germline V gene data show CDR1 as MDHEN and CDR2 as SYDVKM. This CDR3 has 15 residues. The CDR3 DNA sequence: TGTGCCAGCAGTTCCGCCGGGACAGGGGTCTACGAGCAGTACTTC. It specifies CASSSAGTGVYEQYF.

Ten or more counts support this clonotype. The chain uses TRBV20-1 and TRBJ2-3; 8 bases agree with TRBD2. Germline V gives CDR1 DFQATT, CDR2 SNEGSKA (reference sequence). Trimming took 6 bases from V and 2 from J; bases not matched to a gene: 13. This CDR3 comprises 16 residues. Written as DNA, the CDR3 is TGCAGTGCCGCGTACCAAAGCGGGAGCACCACAGATACGCAGTATTTT. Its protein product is CSAAYQSGSTTDTQYF.